The rows below give T cell receptor beta chains drawn from one sample of a study of CD8 T cells in ankylosing spondylitis. TCRdb re-derived calls from the 5' RACE reads in MiXCR, one entry per CDR3 protein. Of under 200,000 distinct CDR3 sequences listed, 9.8% were seen once; the top ten hold over 13%. Sequencing was done on a sample of blood, either unsorted or a sorted T cell fraction (not recorded which). These receptors all stem from a female donor with ankylosing spondylitis or in good health (not recorded which). Both conserved end residues are part of each CDR3.

J gene,V gene,CDR3 protein
TRBJ1-1,TRBV7-8,CASSFSDRALNTEAFF
TRBJ1-2,TRBV27,CASSPQQGTVYGYTF
TRBJ2-1,TRBV6-2/TRBV6-3,CASSTGLAGEGEQFF
TRBJ1-4,TRBV7-9,CASSLEGRAPNEKLFF
TRBJ2-3,TRBV12-3/TRBV12-4,CASRYTDTQYF
TRBJ1-2,TRBV7-8,CASSPLGQGIIEGYTF
TRBJ2-5,TRBV7-9,CASSLMTALQETQYF
TRBJ2-7,TRBV4-3,CASSPRLAGGEEQYF
TRBJ2-5,TRBV12-3/TRBV12-4,CASSQTSKTQYF
TRBJ1-1,TRBV6-2/TRBV6-3,CASSILGAEAFF
TRBJ1-6,TRBV9,CASSPGWERSSPLHF
TRBJ2-1,TRBV27,CASSWGYNEQFF
TRBJ2-1,TRBV28,CASSPPTRGLGEQFF
TRBJ2-3,TRBV20-1,CSARISGSSTDTQYF
TRBJ1-2,TRBV12-3/TRBV12-4,CASSLASANYGYTF
TRBJ2-7,TRBV27,CASSLVGSSYEQYF
TRBJ2-7,TRBV27,CASSRSLLYEQYF
TRBJ1-1,TRBV7-2,CASSPPWGGGNTEAFF
TRBJ1-1,TRBV10-3,CAISDGGDTEAFF
TRBJ2-1,TRBV18,CASSPWTGSSCNEQFF
TRBJ2-2,TRBV5-6,CASTAGGGTGELFF
TRBJ2-7,TRBV4-1,CASSRSTSGYEQYF
TRBJ1-6,TRBV27,CASSLSGGGSPLHF
TRBJ1-4,TRBV20-1,CSALGTQDEKLFF
TRBJ1-2,TRBV7-9,CASSFTENYGYTF
TRBJ2-3,TRBV7-8,CASCSAGSNTDTQYF
TRBJ2-7,TRBV19,CASSMPSSRAYEQYF
TRBJ2-2,TRBV29-1,CSVERGGDTGELFF
TRBJ2-7,TRBV11-2,CASSIRGGAYEQYF
TRBJ2-5,TRBV25-1,CASSGDLQETQYF
TRBJ2-7,TRBV7-9,CASSPGVGEQYF
TRBJ1-1,TRBV5-6,CASSLEAFTEAFF
TRBJ2-7,TRBV3-1,CASSQDRGEQYF
TRBJ2-7,TRBV20-1,CSAPDYYEQYF
TRBJ1-2,TRBV2,CASMADQGSPYGYTF
TRBJ2-7,TRBV20-1,CSAADRVLYEQYF
TRBJ2-1,TRBV24-1,CATSDSVGEVNEQFF
TRBJ2-1,TRBV9,CASSVGGDSINNEQFF
TRBJ2-3,TRBV12-3/TRBV12-4,CASSRLPGQGEDTQYF
TRBJ1-1,TRBV14,CASSQDGQGNTEAFF